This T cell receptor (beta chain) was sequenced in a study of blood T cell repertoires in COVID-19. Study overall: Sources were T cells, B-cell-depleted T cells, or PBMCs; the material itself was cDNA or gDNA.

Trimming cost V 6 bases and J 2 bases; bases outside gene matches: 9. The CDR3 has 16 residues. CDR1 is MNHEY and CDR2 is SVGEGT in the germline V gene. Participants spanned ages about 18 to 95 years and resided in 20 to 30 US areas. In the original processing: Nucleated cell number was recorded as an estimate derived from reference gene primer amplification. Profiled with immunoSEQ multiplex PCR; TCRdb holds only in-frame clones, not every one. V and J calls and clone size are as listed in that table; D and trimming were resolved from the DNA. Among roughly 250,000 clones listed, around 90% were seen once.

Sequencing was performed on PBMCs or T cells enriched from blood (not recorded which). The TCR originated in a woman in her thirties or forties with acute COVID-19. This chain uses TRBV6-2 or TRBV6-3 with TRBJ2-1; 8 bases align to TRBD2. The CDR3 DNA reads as TGTGCCAGCAGCAATACCCGGGGGGGCGCCTACAATGAGCAGTTCTTC. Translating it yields CASSNTRGGAYNEQFF.